This paragraph reports one T cell receptor beta chain. What it binds is unknown. Alongside a J-beta primer mix, a sample-barcoded 5' primer served in a second PCR lasting roughly 6 to 11 cycles. Each cDNA molecule was tagged by a template-switch adaptor with 12 random nucleotides. CDR3-containing paired-end reads numbered at least 2.5 million in each sample. TCRdb analysed the 5' RACE reads with MiXCR anew, one entry per CDR3 protein. The sample lists 1 million to 1.2 million distinct CDR3 sequences, under 40% occurring once. The sample is drawn from a study of blood T cells in healthy people across ages. Per the germline V gene, CDR1 is LNHDA and CDR2 is SQIVND (reference sequence). The CDR3 runs 13 residues. Trimming stripped 7 bases from V and 3 bases from J, with 10 bases between. Broader study findings: Per million T cells, TCR beta diversity dropped roughly linearly as age increased. A conclusive naive versus antigen-experienced comparison was prevented by the unsorted PBMCs.

Sequenced sample: blood. The chain employs TRBV19 and TRBJ1-5; tentative D call: TRBD1 (5 bases). This sequence was found in a man younger than 35 in good health. CDR3 in DNA: TGTGCCAGTACCGCAGGGTACAATCAGCCCCAGCATTTT. This gives the protein CASTAGYNQPQHF.